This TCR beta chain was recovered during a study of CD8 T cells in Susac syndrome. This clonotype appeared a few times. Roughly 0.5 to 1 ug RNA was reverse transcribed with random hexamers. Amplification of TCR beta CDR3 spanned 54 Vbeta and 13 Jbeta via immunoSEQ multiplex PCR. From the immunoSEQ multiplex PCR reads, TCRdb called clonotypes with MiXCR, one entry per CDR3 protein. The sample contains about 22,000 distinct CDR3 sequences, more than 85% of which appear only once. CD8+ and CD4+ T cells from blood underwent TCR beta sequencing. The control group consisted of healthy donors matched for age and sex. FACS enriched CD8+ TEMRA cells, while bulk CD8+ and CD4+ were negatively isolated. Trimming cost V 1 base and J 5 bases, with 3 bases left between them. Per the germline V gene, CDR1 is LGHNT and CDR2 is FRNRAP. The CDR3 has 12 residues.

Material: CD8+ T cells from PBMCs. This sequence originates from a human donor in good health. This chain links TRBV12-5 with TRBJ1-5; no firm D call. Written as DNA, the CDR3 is TGTGCTAGTGGTTTGGAGGATCAGCCCCAGCATTTT. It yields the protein CASGLEDQPQHF.